This TCR beta chain was retrieved from a study of OX40 agonist ivuxolimab in advanced cancers. Study observations and caveats: Expanded clones were, on average, more numerous in CD8+ T cells than in CD4+.

Trimming left V 0 bases short and J 4 bases short, with 10 bases between. In germline, CDR1 is SGHRS, CDR2 YFSETQ. CDR3 length: 14 residues. Regarding this clone: What it recognizes is unknown.

Using immunoSEQ multiplex PCR, the repertoire was profiled, and TCRdb retains in-frame clones only, with some absent. This table holds about 68,000 clones, roughly 84% found once. The sequence came from an adult with an advanced solid tumor such as melanoma, head and neck, liver or kidney cancer. The starting material was CD4+ or CD8+ T cells sorted from blood, obtained in a trial of the OX40 agonist ivuxolimab. The chain employs TRBV5-1 and TRBJ1-1; the D gene is possibly TRBD1 (5 bases). CDR3 bases: TGCGCCAGCAGCTTGGGGTCAGGGCTCACTGAAGCTTTCTTT. Translation gives CASSLGSGLTEAFF.